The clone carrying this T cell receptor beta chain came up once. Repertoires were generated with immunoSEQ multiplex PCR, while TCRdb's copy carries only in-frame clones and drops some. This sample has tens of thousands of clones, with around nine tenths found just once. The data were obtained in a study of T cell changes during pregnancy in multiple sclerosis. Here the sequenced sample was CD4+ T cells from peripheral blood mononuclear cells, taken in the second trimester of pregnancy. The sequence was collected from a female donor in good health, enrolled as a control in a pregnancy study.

CDR3 sequence: CASSRRNGNTEAFF. CDR3 DNA: TGTGCCAGCAGCCGCAGGAACGGGAACACTGAAGCTTTCTTT. The chain combines TRBV5-6 with TRBJ1-1, with unresolved D. The CDR3 contains 14 residues. The germline V and J ends were trimmed by 4 bases and 1 base, with 11 bases remaining between them. Germline V gives CDR1 SGHDT, CDR2 YYEEEE.